This T cell receptor beta chain was found in a study of tumor-infiltrating lymphocytes in localized non-small cell lung cancer. Study at large: Several tumor histologies, both smoking statuses, and some post-neoadjuvant chemotherapy samples were included.

Data came from immunoSEQ multiplex PCR; TCRdb stores just in-frame clones and leaves some out. The table has some 7,100 clones, around three fifths seen once. Study findings and constraints: Tumors had more T cell infiltration than uninvolved lung, per TCRbeta sequencing and CD3 counts. Different pieces of the same tissue went to different assays, confounding technical variation with intratumor heterogeneity.

V was pared by 1 base and J by 8 bases, with 11 bases between. Germline-derived CDR1 and CDR2 are SGHVS and FQNEAQ. The CDR3 has 13 residues. For this clone: Its antigen is not known.

What was sequenced was uninvolved lung tissue not adjacent to the tumor. The genes are TRBV7-8 and TRBJ1-1; a possible D gene is TRBD1 (6 bases). The source of this sequence is a human donor with non-small cell lung cancer. The CDR3, as DNA: TGTGCCAGCAGCTTAGTTCGGCAGGGGGAAGCTTTCTTT. The encoded protein is CASSLVRQGEAFF. Based on the CDR3 plus reference TRBV7-8 and TRBJ1-1, the full variable domain is GAGVSQSPRYKVAKRGQDVALRCDPISGHVSLFWYQQALGQGPEFLTYFQNEAQLDKSGLPSDRFFAERPEGSVSTLKIQRTQQEDSAVYLCASSLVRQGEAFFGQGTRLTVV.